The clone carrying this T cell receptor beta chain has ten or more counts. Its antigen remains unidentified. Authors of the study amplified TCR beta CDR3 regions from RNA transcripts. During a first-round RT-PCR of the TCR CDR3, the HTBI primer set was used. From the multiplex PCR reads, TCRdb called clonotypes with MiXCR, one entry per CDR3 protein. The sample consists of hundreds of thousands of distinct CDR3 sequences, approximately 19% of them appearing once. The sample is drawn from a study of T cells in Graves' hyperthyroidism and ophthalmopathy. Study-level results: Ophthalmopathy was separated from stable hyperthyroidism by a 13 V-J model.

The CDR3 extends over 13 amino acids. The V gene's germline CDR1 is DFQATT and CDR2 SNEGSKA (reference sequence). Trimming cost V 3 bases and J 10 bases, with 18 bases left between them. Each person with ophthalmopathy scored at least 3 on the Clinical Activity Score, reached NOSPECS grade 4 or higher, and had been ill under 3 months. The gene calls are TRBV20-1 and TRBJ1-1; TRBD1 might be the D (6 bases). This clonotype was obtained from a man aged 45-65 years with Graves' ophthalmopathy. The sequenced sample was blood. The DNA of the CDR3 is TGCAGTGCTAGCCCGCCTGTGGGACAAGGAGCTTTCTTT. Translation gives CSASPPVGQGAFF.